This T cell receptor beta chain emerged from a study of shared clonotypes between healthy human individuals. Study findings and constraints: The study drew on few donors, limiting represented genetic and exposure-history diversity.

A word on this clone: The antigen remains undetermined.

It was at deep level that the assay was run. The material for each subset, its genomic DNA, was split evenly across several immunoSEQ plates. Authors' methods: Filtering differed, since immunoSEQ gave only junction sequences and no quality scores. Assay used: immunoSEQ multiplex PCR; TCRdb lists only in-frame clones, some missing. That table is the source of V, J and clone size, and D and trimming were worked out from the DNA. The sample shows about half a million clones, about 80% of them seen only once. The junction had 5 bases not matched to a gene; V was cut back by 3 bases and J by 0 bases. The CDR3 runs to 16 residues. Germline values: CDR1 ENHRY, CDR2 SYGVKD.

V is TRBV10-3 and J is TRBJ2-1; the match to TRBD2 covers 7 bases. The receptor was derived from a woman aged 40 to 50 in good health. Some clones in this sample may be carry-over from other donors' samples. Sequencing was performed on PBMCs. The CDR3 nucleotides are TGTGCCATCAGTGAAAAGGCGGGGGTCTCCTACAATGAGCAGTTCTTC. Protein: CAISEKAGVSYNEQFF.